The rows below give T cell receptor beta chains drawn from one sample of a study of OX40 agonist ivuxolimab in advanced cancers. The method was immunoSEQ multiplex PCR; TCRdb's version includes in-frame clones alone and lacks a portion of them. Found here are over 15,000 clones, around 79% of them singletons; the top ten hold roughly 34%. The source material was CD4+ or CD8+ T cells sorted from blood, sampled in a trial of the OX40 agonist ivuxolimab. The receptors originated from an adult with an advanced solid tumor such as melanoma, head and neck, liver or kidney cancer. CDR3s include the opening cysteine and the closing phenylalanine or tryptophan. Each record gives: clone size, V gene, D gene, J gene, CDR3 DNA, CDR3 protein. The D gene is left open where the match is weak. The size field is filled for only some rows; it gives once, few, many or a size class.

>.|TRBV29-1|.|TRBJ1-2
TGCAGCGTTGGCGTGAGCGTCCGGGACACCTATGGCTACACCTTC
CSVGVSVRDTYGYTF
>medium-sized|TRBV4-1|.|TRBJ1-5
TGCGCCAGCAGCCAAGATGACGTAGGGGATCAGCCCCAGCATTTT
CASSQDDVGDQPQHF
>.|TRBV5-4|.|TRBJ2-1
TGTGCCAGCAGATCTGACCCCGGCGCCTACAATGAGCAGTTCTTC
CASRSDPGAYNEQFF
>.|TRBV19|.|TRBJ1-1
TGTGCCAGTAGGTCAGGGTCTGAAGCTTTCTTT
CASRSGSEAFF
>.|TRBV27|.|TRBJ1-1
TGTGCCAGCAGTTATAAGACCAAGAGAGAAGCTTTCTTT
CASSYKTKREAFF
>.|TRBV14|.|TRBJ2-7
TGTACCAGCAGCCTCCACTACGAGCAGTACTTC
CTSSLHYEQYF
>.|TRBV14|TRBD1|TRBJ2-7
TGTGCCAGCAGCCCCAAGGGACAGGCCTCCTACGAGCAGTACTTC
CASSPKGQASYEQYF
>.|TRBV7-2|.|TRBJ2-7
TGTGCCAGCAGCTTTTACCAGGGGAGTACCTACGAGCAGTACTTC
CASSFYQGSTYEQYF
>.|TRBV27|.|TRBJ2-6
TGTGCCAGCGGTCTTTACTCTGGGGCCAACGTCCTGACTTTC
CASGLYSGANVLTF
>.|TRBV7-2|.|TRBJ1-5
TGTGCCAGCAGCACTACAGGGAATCAGCCCCAGCATTTT
CASSTTGNQPQHF
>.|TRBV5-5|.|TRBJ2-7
TGTGCCAGCAGCGCCGACAGTTCTGGGTTCTACGAGCAGTACTTC
CASSADSSGFYEQYF
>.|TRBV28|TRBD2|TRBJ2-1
TGTGCCAGCACCCCATACGCGGGACTAGCTTACAATGAGCAGTTCTTC
CASTPYAGLAYNEQFF
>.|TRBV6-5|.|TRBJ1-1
TGTGCCAGCAGTTTGGCGGGCCCGAACACTGAAGCTTTCTTT
CASSLAGPNTEAFF
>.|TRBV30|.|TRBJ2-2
TGTGCCTGGACCAAGACCGCCGGGGAGCTGTTTTTT
CAWTKTAGELFF
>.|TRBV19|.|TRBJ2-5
TGTGCCAGTAGTATAAGCAATGCCGAGACCCAGTACTTC
CASSISNAETQYF
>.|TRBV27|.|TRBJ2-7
TGTGCCAGCAGTTTGAACAGGGCCGACGAGCAGTACTTC
CASSLNRADEQYF
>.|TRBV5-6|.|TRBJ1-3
TGTGCCAGCAGCCGGGCCCCAGGGAAGGACTTAACCATATATTTT
CASSRAPGKDLTIYF
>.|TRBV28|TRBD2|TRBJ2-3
TGTGCCAGCAGTTCCTCCCTAGCGGGGAGCACAGATACGCAGTATTTT
CASSSSLAGSTDTQYF
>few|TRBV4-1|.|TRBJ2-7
TGCGCCAGCAGCCCGTCCCTGACAGGCTCCTACGAGCAGTACTTC
CASSPSLTGSYEQYF
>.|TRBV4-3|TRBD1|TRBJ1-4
TGCGCCAGCAGCCTATCGAACCCCGGGACAGGGGGAGAAAAACTGTTTTTT
CASSLSNPGTGGEKLFF
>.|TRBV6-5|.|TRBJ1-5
TGTGCCAGCAGTTACCTCACAGGGAGGGATCAGCCCCAGCATTTT
CASSYLTGRDQPQHF
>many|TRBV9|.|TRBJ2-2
TGTGCCAGCAGCGTAGACAGTCGGGGCCCGAACACCGGGGAGCTGTTTTTT
CASSVDSRGPNTGELFF
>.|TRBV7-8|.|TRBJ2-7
TGTGCCAGCAGCTTTTGGGGGTTGGAGCAGTACTTC
CASSFWGLEQYF
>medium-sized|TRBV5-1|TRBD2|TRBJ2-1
TGCGCCAGCAGCTCTTGGGATAGCGGGGGGATCTACAATGAGCAGTTCTTC
CASSSWDSGGIYNEQFF
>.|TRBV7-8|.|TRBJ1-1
TGTGCCAGCAGCTGGGGGCTGGTCACTGAAGCTTTCTTT
CASSWGLVTEAFF
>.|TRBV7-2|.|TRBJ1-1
TGTGCCAGCAGCCCCCAGGGCACTGAAGCTTTCTTT
CASSPQGTEAFF
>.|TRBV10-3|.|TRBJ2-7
TGTGCCATCAGGACAGGCGATACCTACGAGCAGTACTTC
CAIRTGDTYEQYF
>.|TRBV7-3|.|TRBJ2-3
TGTGCCAGCAGCTTAACACAGGACAGCACAGATACGCAGTATTTT
CASSLTQDSTDTQYF
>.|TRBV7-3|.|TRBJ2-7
TGTGCCAGCAGCCAAGGCGGCTCCTACGAGCAGTACTTC
CASSQGGSYEQYF
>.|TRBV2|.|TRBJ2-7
TGTGCCAGCAAAGGCCCTACCTACGAGCAGTACTTC
CASKGPTYEQYF
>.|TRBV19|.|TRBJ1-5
TGTGCCAGTAGCAAGCCATCCGGGCAGCCCCAGCATTTT
CASSKPSGQPQHF
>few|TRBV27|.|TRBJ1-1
TGTGCCAGCAGTTCCCGGACGATTCCTGAAGCTTTCTTT
CASSSRTIPEAFF
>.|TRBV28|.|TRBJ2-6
TGTGCCAGCAGTTGGGTGTCTGGGGCCAACGTCCTGACTTTC
CASSWVSGANVLTF
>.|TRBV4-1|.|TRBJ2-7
TGCGCCAGCAGCCAGGAGAATCTAGGGGGTTCCTCCTACGAGCAGTACTTC
CASSQENLGGSSYEQYF
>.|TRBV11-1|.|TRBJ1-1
TGTGCCAGCAGCTTAGTTCCCAAACTTGAAGCTTTCTTT
CASSLVPKLEAFF
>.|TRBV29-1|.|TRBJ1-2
TGCAGCGTGACCGGGACGGAGGCTTTGGGGTACAATGGCTACACCTTC
CSVTGTEALGYNGYTF
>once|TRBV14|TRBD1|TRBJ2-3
TGTGCCAGCAGCCCCCGGACAGGGAGGATCACAGATACGCAGTATTTT
CASSPRTGRITDTQYF
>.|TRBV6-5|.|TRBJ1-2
TGTGCCAGCAGTTACTCGAAAGAGAATGGGGGCTACACCTTC
CASSYSKENGGYTF
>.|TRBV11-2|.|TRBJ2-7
TGTGCCAGCAGCTTAAATGGGCCCGAGCAGTACTTC
CASSLNGPEQYF
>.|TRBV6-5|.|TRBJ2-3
TGTGCCAGCAGTTACAGCAGCACAGATACGCAGTATTTT
CASSYSSTDTQYF